The clone carrying this T cell receptor (beta chain) appeared a single time. The data derive from a study of OX40 agonist ivuxolimab in advanced cancers. The overall study: Earlier anti-PD-1, anti-PD-L1 or anti-CTLA-4 therapy was permitted; roughly 37% had received some.

V lost 3 bases, J lost 1 base, and 0 bases stayed unmatched. Per the germline V gene, CDR1 is SGHTA and CDR2 is FQGTGA. CDR3 length: 15 residues. This table comes from immunoSEQ multiplex PCR, and its TCRdb copy is limited to in-frame clones, with some not included. The sample has roughly 60,000 clones, more than 85% seen once. Peripheral blood came from all dose cohorts at three timepoints. The clonotype was recovered from an adult with an advanced solid tumor such as melanoma, head and neck, liver or kidney cancer. Sequencing was performed on CD4+ or CD8+ T cells sorted from blood, taken in a trial of the OX40 agonist ivuxolimab. V is TRBV7-3 and J is TRBJ2-3, with 11 bases that match TRBD1. CDR3 DNA: TGTGCCAGCAGCTTGGGACAGGGGGGCACAGATACGCAGTATTTT. It specifies CASSLGQGGTDTQYF. Full variable domain (outside the CDR3, taken from reference TRBV7-3 and TRBJ2-3): GAGVSQTPSNKVTEKGKYVELRCDPISGHTALYWYRQSLGQGPEFLIYFQGTGAADDSGLPNDRFFAVRPEGSVSTLKIQRTERGDSAVYLCASSLGQGGTDTQYFGPGTRLTVL.